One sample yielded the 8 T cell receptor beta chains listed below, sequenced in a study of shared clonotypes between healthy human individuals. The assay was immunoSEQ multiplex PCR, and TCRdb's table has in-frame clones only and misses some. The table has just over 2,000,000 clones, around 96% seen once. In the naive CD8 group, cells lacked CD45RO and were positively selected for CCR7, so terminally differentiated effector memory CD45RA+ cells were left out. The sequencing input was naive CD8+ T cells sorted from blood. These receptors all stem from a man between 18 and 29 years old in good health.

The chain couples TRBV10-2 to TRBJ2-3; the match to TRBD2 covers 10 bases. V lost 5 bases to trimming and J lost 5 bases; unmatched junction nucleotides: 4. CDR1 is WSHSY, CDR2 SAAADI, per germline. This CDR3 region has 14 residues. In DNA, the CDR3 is TGCGCCAGCAGTAGCGGGGGGGCCATAGATACGCAGTATTTT. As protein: CASSSGGAIDTQYF.

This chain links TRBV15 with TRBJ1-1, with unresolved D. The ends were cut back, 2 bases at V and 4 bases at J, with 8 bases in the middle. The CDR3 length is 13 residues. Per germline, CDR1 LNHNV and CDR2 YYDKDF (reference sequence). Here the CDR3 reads CATSRWPGTEAFF. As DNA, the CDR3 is TGTGCCACCAGCAGATGGCCAGGCACTGAAGCTTTCTTT.

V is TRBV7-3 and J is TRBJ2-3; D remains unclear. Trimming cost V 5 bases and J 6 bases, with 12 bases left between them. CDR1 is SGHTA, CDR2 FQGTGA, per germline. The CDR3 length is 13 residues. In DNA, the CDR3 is TGTGCCAGCAGCCCCTCACCCCGGGATACGCAGTATTTT. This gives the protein CASSPSPRDTQYF.

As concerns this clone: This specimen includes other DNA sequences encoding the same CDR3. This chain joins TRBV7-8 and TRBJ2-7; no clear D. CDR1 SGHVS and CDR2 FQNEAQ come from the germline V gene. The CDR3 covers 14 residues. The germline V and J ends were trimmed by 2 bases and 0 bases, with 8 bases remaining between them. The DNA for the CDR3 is TGTGCCAGCAGCTTATTGGCAGCCTCCTACGAGCAGTACTTC. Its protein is CASSLLAASYEQYF.

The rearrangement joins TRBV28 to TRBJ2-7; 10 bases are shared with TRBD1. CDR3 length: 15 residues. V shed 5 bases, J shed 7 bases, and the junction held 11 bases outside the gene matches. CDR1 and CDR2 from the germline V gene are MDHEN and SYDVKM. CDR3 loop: CASSTIGTGAGEQYF. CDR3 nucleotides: TGTGCCAGCAGTACAATCGGGACAGGGGCGGGAGAGCAGTACTTC. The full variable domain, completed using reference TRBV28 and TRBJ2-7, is DVKVTQSSRYLVKRTGEKVFLECVQDMDHENMFWYRQDPGLGLRLIYFSYDVKMKEKGDIPEGYSVSREKKERFSLILESASTNQTSMYLCASSTIGTGAGEQYFGPGTRLTVT.

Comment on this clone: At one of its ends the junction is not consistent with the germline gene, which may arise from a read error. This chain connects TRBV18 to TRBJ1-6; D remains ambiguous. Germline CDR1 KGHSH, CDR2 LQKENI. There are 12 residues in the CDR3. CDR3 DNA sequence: TGTGCCAGCTCACCATCTGATTCACTCCTCCACTTT. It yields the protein CASSPSDSLLHF.

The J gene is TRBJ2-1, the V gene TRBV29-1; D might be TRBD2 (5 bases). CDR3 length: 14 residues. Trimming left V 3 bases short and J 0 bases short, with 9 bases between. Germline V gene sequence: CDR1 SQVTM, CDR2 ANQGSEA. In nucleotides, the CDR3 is TGCAGCGTTGACGGACTGAGCTCCTACAATGAGCAGTTCTTC. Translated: CSVDGLSSYNEQFF.

The CDR3 loop is CASSIRGAGGYTF. CDR3 nucleotide sequence: TGTGCCAGTAGTATTAGGGGCGCGGGTGGCTACACCTTC. J is TRBJ1-2 and V is TRBV19; weak D call: TRBD1 (5 bases). The length of the CDR3 is 13 residues. Trimming removed 3 bases from V and 7 bases from J, with 12 bases in between. CDR1 is LNHDA, CDR2 SQIVND, per germline (reference sequence).